One sample yielded the 5 T cell receptor beta chains listed below, sequenced in a study of T cell responses to AZD1222 COVID-19 vaccine. Some clones are missing from TCRdb's copy, which holds only in-frame ones; the method was immunoSEQ multiplex PCR. The repertoire holds 150,000 or so clones, with 90% as singletons. The material was peripheral blood, obtained 28 days after the second dose of the MenACWY control vaccine. The receptors stem from an adult who received the MenACWY meningococcal vaccine as a control.

V and J are TRBV30 and TRBJ2-7, with no clear D. CDR1 is GTSNPN and CDR2 is SVGIG in the germline V gene (reference sequence). V lost 4 bases to trimming and J lost 2 bases, with 12 bases between them. CDR3 length equals 13 residues. The CDR3: CAWKRSRTYEQYF. CDR3 DNA: TGTGCCTGGAAACGGTCTAGAACCTACGAGCAGTACTTC.

This chain links TRBV19 with TRBJ1-2; TRBD1 aligns across 7 bases. V gave up 6 bases and J gave up 8 bases; unmatched junction bases: 15. The CDR3 is made up of 15 amino acids. Germline V gene data show CDR1 as LNHDA and CDR2 as SQIVND (reference sequence). CDR3 coding DNA: TGTGCCAGTAGCGGGGGGCGACAGGGACCACGGGGCTACACCTTC. Translation gives CASSGGRQGPRGYTF.

The chain links TRBV7-2 to TRBJ1-1; D is possibly TRBD1 (6 bases). V shed 6 bases and J shed 5 bases, with 13 bases lying between them. CDR3 size: 13 residues. From germline, CDR1 is SGHTA and CDR2 FQGNSA. The chain's CDR3 is CASRREGGTEAFF. CDR3 nucleotides: TGTGCCAGCAGGAGGGAAGGGGGAACTGAAGCTTTCTTT.

In its sample, this clone was seen once. This chain links TRBV5-8 with TRBJ2-5; D tentatively reads TRBD1 or TRBD2 (5 bases each). The CDR3 totals 11 residues. From germline, CDR1 is SGHTS and CDR2 YDEGEE. V gave up 5 bases and J gave up 11 bases, with 13 bases separating them. The CDR3 region has the DNA TGTGCCAGCAGTTTTCCGGGACCTCAGTACTTC. Its translation: CASSFPGPQYF.

In regard to this clone: Other nucleotide sequences in the sample specify the same CDR3. The rearrangement links TRBV28 to TRBJ1-1, with D unresolved. The CDR3 runs to 11 residues. The V end was cut by 5 bases, the J end by 2 bases, with 3 bases between. The germline CDR1 and CDR2 sequences are MDHEN and SYDVKM. The CDR3 spells CASSPNTEAFF. CDR3 DNA: TGTGCCAGCAGTCCTAACACTGAAGCTTTCTTT.